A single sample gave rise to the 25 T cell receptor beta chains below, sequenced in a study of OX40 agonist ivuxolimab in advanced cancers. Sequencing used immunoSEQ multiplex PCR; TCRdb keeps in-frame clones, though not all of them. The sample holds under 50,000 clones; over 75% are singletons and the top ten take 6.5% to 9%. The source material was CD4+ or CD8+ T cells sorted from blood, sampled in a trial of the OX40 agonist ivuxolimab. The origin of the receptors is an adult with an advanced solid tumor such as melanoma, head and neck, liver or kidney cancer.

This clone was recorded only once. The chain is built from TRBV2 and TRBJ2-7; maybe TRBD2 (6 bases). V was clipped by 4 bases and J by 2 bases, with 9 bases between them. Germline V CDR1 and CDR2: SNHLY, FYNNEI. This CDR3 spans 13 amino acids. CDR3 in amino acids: CASSGSGAYEQYF. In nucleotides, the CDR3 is TGTGCCAGCAGTGGTTCGGGAGCCTACGAGCAGTACTTC.

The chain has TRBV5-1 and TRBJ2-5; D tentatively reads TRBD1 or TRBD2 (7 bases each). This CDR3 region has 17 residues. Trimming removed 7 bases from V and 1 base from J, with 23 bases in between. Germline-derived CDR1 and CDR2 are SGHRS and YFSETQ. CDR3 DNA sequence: TGCGCCAGCCGCAGCTTGGGAGGGGGCAGTCCCCAAGAGACCCAGTACTTC. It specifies CASRSLGGGSPQETQYF.

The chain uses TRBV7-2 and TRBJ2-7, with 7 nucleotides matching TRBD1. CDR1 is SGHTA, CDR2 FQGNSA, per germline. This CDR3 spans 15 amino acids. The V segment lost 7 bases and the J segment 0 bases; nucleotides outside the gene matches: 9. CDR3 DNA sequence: TGTGCCAGCATGGACAGGTCTAAGAGCTCCTACGAGCAGTACTTC. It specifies CASMDRSKSSYEQYF.

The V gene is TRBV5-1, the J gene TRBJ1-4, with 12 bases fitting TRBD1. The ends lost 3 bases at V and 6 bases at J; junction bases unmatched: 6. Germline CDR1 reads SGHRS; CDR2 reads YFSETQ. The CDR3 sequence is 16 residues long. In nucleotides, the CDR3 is TGCGCCAGCAGCTCCGGGACAGGGGGCGCGTATGAAAAACTGTTTTTT. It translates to CASSSGTGGAYEKLFF. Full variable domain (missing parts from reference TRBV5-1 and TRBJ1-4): KAGVTQTPRYLIKTRGQQVTLSCSPISGHRSVSWYQQTPGQGLQFLFEYFSETQRNKGNFPGRFSGRQFSNSRSEMNVSTLELGDSALYLCASSSGTGGAYEKLFFGSGTQLSVL.

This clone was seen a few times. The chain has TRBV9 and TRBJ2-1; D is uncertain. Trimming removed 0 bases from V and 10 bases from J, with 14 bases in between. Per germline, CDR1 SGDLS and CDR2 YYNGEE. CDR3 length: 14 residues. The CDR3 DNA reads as TGTGCCAGCAGCGTAGTGTTCGGAGATAACGAGCAGTTCTTC. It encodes CASSVVFGDNEQFF.

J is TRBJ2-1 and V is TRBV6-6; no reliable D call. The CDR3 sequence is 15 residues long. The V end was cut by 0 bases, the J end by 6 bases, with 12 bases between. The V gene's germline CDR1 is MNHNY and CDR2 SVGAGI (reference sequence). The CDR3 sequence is CASSYSKAAGNEQFF. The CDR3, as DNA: TGTGCCAGCAGTTACTCGAAGGCCGCCGGCAATGAGCAGTTCTTC.

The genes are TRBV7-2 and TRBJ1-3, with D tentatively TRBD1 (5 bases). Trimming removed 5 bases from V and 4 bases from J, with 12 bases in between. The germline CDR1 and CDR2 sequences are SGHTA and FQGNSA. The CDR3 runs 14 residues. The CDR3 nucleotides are TGTGCCAGCAGCACCGGGACGGTGGGAAACACCATATATTTT. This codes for CASSTGTVGNTIYF.

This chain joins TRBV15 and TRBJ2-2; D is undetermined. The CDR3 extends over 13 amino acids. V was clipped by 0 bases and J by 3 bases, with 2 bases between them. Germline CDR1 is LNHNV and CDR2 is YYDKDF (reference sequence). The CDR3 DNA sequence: TGTGCCACCAGCAGAGACGACACCGGGGAGCTGTTTTTT. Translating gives CATSRDDTGELFF. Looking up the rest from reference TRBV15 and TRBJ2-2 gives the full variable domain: DAMVIQNPRYQVTQFGKPVTLSCSQTLNHNVMYWYQQKSSQAPKLLFHYYDKDFNNEADTPDNFQSRRPNTSFCFLDIRSPGLGDTAMYLCATSRDDTGELFFGEGSRLTVL.

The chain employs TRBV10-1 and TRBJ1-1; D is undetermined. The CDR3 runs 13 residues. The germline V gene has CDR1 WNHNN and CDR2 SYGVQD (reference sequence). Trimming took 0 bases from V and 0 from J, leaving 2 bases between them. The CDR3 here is CASSESMNTEAFF. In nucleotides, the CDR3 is TGCGCCAGCAGTGAGTCTATGAACACTGAAGCTTTCTTT.

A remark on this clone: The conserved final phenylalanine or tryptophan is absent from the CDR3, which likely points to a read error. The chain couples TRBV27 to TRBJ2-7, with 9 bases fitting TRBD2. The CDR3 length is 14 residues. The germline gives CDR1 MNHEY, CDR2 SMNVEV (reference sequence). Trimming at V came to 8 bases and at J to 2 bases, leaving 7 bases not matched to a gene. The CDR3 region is CASAAGGLTYEQYL. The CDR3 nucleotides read TGTGCCAGCGCGGCGGGAGGGCTTACCTACGAGCAGTACCTC.

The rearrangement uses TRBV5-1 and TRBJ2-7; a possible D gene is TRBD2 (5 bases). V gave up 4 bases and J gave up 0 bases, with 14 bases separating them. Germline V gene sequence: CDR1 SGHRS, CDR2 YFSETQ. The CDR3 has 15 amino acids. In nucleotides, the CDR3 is TGCGCCAGCAGCACCGGAAATGGAGGCTCCTACGAGCAGTACTTC. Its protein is CASSTGNGGSYEQYF.

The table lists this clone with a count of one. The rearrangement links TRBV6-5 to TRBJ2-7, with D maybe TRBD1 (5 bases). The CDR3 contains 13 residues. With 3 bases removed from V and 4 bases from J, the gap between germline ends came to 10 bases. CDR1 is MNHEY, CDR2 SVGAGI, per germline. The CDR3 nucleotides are TGTGCCAGCAGTTATGTGGGGCTATACGAGCAGTACTTC. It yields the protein CASSYVGLYEQYF.

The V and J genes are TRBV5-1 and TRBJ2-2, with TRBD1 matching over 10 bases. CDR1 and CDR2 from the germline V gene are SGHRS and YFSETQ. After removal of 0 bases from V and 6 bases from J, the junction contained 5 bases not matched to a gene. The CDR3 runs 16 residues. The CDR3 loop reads CASSLAGQGTAGELFF. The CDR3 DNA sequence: TGCGCCAGCAGCTTGGCGGGACAGGGGACTGCCGGGGAGCTGTTTTTT.

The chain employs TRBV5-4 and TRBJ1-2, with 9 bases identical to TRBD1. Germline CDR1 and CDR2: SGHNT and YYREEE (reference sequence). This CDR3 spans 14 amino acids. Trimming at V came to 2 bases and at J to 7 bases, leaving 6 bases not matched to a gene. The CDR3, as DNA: TGTGCCAGCAGCTTCGGGACAGGGCCGGCTGGCTACACCTTC. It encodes CASSFGTGPAGYTF. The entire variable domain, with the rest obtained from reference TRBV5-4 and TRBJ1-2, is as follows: ETGVTQSPTHLIKTRGQQVTLRCSSQSGHNTVSWYQQALGQGPQFIFQYYREEENGRGNFPPRFSGLQFPNYSSELNVNALELDDSALYLCASSFGTGPAGYTFGSGTRLTVV.

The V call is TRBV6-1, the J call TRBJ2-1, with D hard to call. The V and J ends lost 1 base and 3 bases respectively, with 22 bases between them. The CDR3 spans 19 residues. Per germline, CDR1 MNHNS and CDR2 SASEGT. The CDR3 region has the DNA TGTGCCAGCAGTGAAGACGGCCTCGCACGGACCAAATACTACAATGAGCAGTTCTTC. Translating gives CASSEDGLARTKYYNEQFF.

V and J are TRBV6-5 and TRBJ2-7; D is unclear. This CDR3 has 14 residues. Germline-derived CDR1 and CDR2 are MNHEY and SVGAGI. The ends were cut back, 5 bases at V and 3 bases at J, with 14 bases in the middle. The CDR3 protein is CASSDLLVRYEQYF. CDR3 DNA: TGTGCCAGCAGTGACTTGTTAGTCCGCTACGAGCAGTACTTC.

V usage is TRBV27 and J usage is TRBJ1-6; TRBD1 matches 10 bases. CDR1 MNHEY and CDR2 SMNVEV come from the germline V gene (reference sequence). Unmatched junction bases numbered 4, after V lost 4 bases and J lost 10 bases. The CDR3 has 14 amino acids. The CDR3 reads CASSWGQGSSPLHF. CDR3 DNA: TGTGCCAGCAGTTGGGGACAGGGGTCGTCACCCCTCCACTTT.

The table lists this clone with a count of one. The CDR3 sequence: CASSRRQGPYEQYF. The CDR3 DNA reads as TGTGCCAGCAGCAGAAGACAGGGACCCTACGAGCAGTACTTC. J is TRBJ2-7 and V is TRBV5-8, with TRBD1 matching over 7 bases. V was pared by 4 bases and J by 2 bases, with 6 bases of the junction left unmatched. The CDR3 spans 14 residues. Germline CDR1 SGHTS, CDR2 YDEGEE.

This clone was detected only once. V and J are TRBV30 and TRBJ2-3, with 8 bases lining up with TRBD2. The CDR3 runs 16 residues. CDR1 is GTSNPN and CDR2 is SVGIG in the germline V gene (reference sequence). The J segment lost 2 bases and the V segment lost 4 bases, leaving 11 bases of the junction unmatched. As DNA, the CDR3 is TGTGCCTGGAAACCCTCTAGCGGGCAACCCACAGATACGCAGTATTTT. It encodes CAWKPSSGQPTDTQYF. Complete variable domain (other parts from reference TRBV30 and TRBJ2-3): SQTIHQWPATLVQPVGSPLSLECTVEGTSNPNLYWYRQAAGRGLQLLFYSVGIGQISSEVPQNLSASRPQDRQFILSSKKLLLSDSGFYLCAWKPSSGQPTDTQYFGPGTRLTVL.

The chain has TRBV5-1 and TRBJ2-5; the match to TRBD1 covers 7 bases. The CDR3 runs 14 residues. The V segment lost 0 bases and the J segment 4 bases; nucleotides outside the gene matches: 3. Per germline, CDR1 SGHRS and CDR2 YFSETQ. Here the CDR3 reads CASSLGQGRETQYF. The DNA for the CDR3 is TGCGCCAGCAGCTTGGGACAGGGTAGAGAGACCCAGTACTTC.

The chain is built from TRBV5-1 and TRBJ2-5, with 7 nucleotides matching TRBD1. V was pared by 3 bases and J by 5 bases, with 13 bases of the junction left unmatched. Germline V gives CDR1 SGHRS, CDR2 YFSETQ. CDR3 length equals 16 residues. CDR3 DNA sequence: TGCGCCAGCAGCTATGTGATATCGACAGGGCGGGAGACCCAGTACTTC. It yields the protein CASSYVISTGRETQYF.

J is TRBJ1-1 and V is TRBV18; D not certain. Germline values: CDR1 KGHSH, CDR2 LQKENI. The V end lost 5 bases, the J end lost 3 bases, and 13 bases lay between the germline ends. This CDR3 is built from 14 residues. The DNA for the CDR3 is TGTGCCAGCTCAGAAGGGTTCCGGGACACTGAAGCTTTCTTT. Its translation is CASSEGFRDTEAFF.

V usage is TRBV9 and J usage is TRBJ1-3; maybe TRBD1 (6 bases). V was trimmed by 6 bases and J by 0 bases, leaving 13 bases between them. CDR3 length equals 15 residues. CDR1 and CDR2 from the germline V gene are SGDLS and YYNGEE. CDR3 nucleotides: TGTGCCAGCACGAAGGGACACAGCTCTGGAAACACCATATATTTT. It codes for CASTKGHSSGNTIYF.

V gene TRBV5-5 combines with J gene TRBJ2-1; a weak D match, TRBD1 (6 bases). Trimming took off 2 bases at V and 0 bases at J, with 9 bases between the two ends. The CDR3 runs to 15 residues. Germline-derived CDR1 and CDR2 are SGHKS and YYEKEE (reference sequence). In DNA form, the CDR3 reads TGTGCCAGCAGCTTAGGGGGAAACTCCTACAATGAGCAGTTCTTC. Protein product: CASSLGGNSYNEQFF.

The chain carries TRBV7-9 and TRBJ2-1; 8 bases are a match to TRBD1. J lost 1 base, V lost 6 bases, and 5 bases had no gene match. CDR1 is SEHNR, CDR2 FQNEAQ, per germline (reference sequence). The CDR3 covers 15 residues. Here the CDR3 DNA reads TGTGCCAGCAGTTCCGGGACAGGTTCCTACAATGAGCAGTTCTTC. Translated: CASSSGTGSYNEQFF. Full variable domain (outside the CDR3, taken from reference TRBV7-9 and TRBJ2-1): DTGVSQNPRHKITKRGQNVTFRCDPISEHNRLYWYRQTLGQGPEFLTYFQNEAQLEKSRLLSDRFSAERPKGSFSTLEIQRTEQGDSAMYLCASSSGTGSYNEQFFGPGTRLTVL.